Listed below are T cell receptor beta chains from one sample, sequenced in a study of cytomegalovirus exposure and HLA in healthy donors. The data were produced by immunoSEQ multiplex PCR, yet TCRdb's version contains in-frame clones alone and is incomplete. Here the sample spans 190,000 or so clones, roughly 84% being singletons. The sequencing sample was made of PBMCs. These receptors were obtained from a woman aged 18-30 years in good health and CMV-seropositive. Both conserved end residues are part of each CDR3. A D gene is named only where the DNA matches it firmly. Size is omitted from some rows. Given values are once, few, many or a class for expanded clones.

j_gene: TRBJ2-1
abundance: NA
v_gene: TRBV4-3
d_gene: TRBD2
CDR3nt: TGCGCCAGCAGCCAAGTCGTCGGGGGGGGCAGCAATGAGCAGTTCTTC
CDR3aa: CASSQVVGGGSNEQFF

j_gene: TRBJ2-5
abundance: NA
v_gene: TRBV5-1
d_gene: NA
CDR3nt: TGCGCCAGCAGCTGGGGTCGGGGAAACGAAGAGACCCAGTACTTC
CDR3aa: CASSWGRGNEETQYF

j_gene: TRBJ2-5
abundance: NA
v_gene: TRBV5-4
d_gene: TRBD2
CDR3nt: TGTGCCAGCAGCTTGGCGCGGGGGGGCCGGGAGACCCAGTACTTC
CDR3aa: CASSLARGGRETQYF

j_gene: TRBJ1-2
abundance: few
v_gene: TRBV5-1
d_gene: TRBD1
CDR3nt: TGCGCCAGCAGTCCCGGGGACAGGGTCTATGGCTACACCTTC
CDR3aa: CASSPGDRVYGYTF

j_gene: TRBJ2-3
abundance: NA
v_gene: TRBV5-1
d_gene: NA
CDR3nt: TGCGCCAGCAGCTTGGCTGGGAGGAAATCAGATACGCAGTATTTT
CDR3aa: CASSLAGRKSDTQYF

j_gene: TRBJ1-2
abundance: NA
v_gene: TRBV19
d_gene: NA
CDR3nt: TGTGCCAGTAGCCCCGGGAACTCGTACGGCTACACCTTC
CDR3aa: CASSPGNSYGYTF

j_gene: TRBJ1-1
abundance: NA
v_gene: TRBV9
d_gene: NA
CDR3nt: TGTGCCAGCAGCCGACAAGGGGGAACTGAAGCTTTCTTT
CDR3aa: CASSRQGGTEAFF

j_gene: TRBJ2-1
abundance: NA
v_gene: TRBV5-1
d_gene: TRBD2
CDR3nt: TGCGCCAGCAGCCGGGCTCCGGTCGGTAGCGGGGGAAATGAGCAGTTCTTC
CDR3aa: CASSRAPVGSGGNEQFF

j_gene: TRBJ1-2
abundance: NA
v_gene: TRBV18
d_gene: NA
CDR3nt: TGTGCCAGCTCACCAAACAGGGAAGGCTATGGCTACACCTTC
CDR3aa: CASSPNREGYGYTF

j_gene: TRBJ2-3
abundance: NA
v_gene: TRBV4-3
d_gene: TRBD2
CDR3nt: TGCGCCAGCAGCCAAGGATGGCTAGCGGGGGGCCAAGATACGCAGTATTTT
CDR3aa: CASSQGWLAGGQDTQYF

j_gene: TRBJ2-3
abundance: NA
v_gene: TRBV2
d_gene: NA
CDR3nt: TGTGCCAGCAGTGATAAAGAGAGGAGCACAGATACGCAGTATTTT
CDR3aa: CASSDKERSTDTQYF

j_gene: TRBJ2-7
abundance: once
v_gene: TRBV2
d_gene: TRBD2
CDR3nt: TGTGCCAGCAGTGAAGGGACTAGTGGGGGGGGCTACGAGCAGTACTTC
CDR3aa: CASSEGTSGGGYEQYF

j_gene: TRBJ1-4
abundance: once
v_gene: TRBV27
d_gene: TRBD1
CDR3nt: TGTGCCAGCAGTTTCAGGGGGTCTAATGAAAAACTGTTTTTT
CDR3aa: CASSFRGSNEKLFF

j_gene: TRBJ2-3
abundance: NA
v_gene: TRBV4-1
d_gene: NA
CDR3nt: TGCGCCAGCAGCCAACCGATGCGAGGGTCGGGGGATACGCAGTATTTT
CDR3aa: CASSQPMRGSGDTQYF

j_gene: TRBJ2-6
abundance: NA
v_gene: TRBV5-4
d_gene: NA
CDR3nt: TGTGCCAGCAGCGCCGGAGGCGCGAGTTTGAGGGCCAACGTCCTGACTTTC
CDR3aa: CASSAGGASLRANVLTF

j_gene: TRBJ2-3
abundance: NA
v_gene: TRBV7-2
d_gene: TRBD2
CDR3nt: TGTGCCAGCAGCCCCCCCGGCGGGGGGCCAGCAGATACGCAGTATTTT
CDR3aa: CASSPPGGGPADTQYF

j_gene: TRBJ2-2
abundance: NA
v_gene: TRBV18
d_gene: NA
CDR3nt: TGTGCCAGCTCAAGGCAGACACCGAACACCGGGGAGCTGTTTTTT
CDR3aa: CASSRQTPNTGELFF

j_gene: TRBJ2-7
abundance: NA
v_gene: TRBV2
d_gene: NA
CDR3nt: TGTGCCAGCAACTCCTACTACGAGCAGTACTTC
CDR3aa: CASNSYYEQYF

j_gene: TRBJ1-2
abundance: few
v_gene: TRBV5-1
d_gene: TRBD1
CDR3nt: TGCGCCAGCAGCGGGGGACAGGGCGCTGGCTACACCTTC
CDR3aa: CASSGGQGAGYTF

j_gene: TRBJ2-1
abundance: NA
v_gene: TRBV2
d_gene: TRBD2
CDR3nt: TGTGCCAGCAGTGGGCGGACTAGCGGGGGGGAGCAGTTCTTC
CDR3aa: CASSGRTSGGEQFF

j_gene: TRBJ2-1
abundance: NA
v_gene: TRBV5-6
d_gene: TRBD1
CDR3nt: TGTGCCAGCAGCTATGGACAGGGTAACTACAATGAGCAGTTCTTC
CDR3aa: CASSYGQGNYNEQFF

j_gene: TRBJ1-5
abundance: NA
v_gene: TRBV28
d_gene: TRBD1
CDR3nt: TGTGCCAGCAGGCCACAGGGGAGCAATCAGCCCCAGCATTTT
CDR3aa: CASRPQGSNQPQHF

j_gene: TRBJ2-7
abundance: NA
v_gene: TRBV2
d_gene: TRBD2
CDR3nt: TGTGCCAGCAGTGAAGGAGGGCCTAGCGGCGAATTC
CDR3aa: CASSEGGPSGEF

j_gene: TRBJ2-7
abundance: NA
v_gene: TRBV7-2
d_gene: TRBD1
CDR3nt: TGTGCCAGCAGCTTTGGTGCAGGGACAGGGGCCTACGAGCAGTACTTC
CDR3aa: CASSFGAGTGAYEQYF

j_gene: TRBJ1-1
abundance: NA
v_gene: TRBV4-3
d_gene: NA
CDR3nt: TGCGCCAGCAGCCAAGAAGCAGCGACCCCGAACACTGAAGCTTTCTTT
CDR3aa: CASSQEAATPNTEAFF

j_gene: TRBJ2-5
abundance: NA
v_gene: TRBV10-1
d_gene: NA
CDR3nt: TGCGCCAGCACTGTGGTGACAGTGGAGACCCAGTACTTC
CDR3aa: CASTVVTVETQYF

j_gene: TRBJ1-1
abundance: NA
v_gene: TRBV29-1
d_gene: NA
CDR3nt: TGCAGCGTTGGGGGGGTGAACACTGAAGCTTTCTTT
CDR3aa: CSVGGVNTEAFF

j_gene: TRBJ1-4
abundance: NA
v_gene: TRBV7-9
d_gene: NA
CDR3nt: TGTGCCAGCAGCCCCGGGACAACTAATGAAAAACTGTTTTTT
CDR3aa: CASSPGTTNEKLFF

j_gene: TRBJ1-1
abundance: NA
v_gene: TRBV5-1
d_gene: NA
CDR3nt: TGCGCCAGCAGCTTGGCCGTCGGGGGGCAAATGAACACTGAAGCTTTCTTT
CDR3aa: CASSLAVGGQMNTEAFF

j_gene: TRBJ2-3
abundance: NA
v_gene: TRBV2
d_gene: TRBD1
CDR3nt: TGTGCCAGCAGGATGGACAGGTACACAGATACGCAGTATTTT
CDR3aa: CASRMDRYTDTQYF

j_gene: TRBJ1-5
abundance: NA
v_gene: TRBV6-1
d_gene: NA
CDR3nt: TGTGCCAGCAGTGAATTTTTTCAGGGGTGGGGTGATAATCAGCCCCAGCATTTT
CDR3aa: CASSEFFQGWGDNQPQHF

j_gene: TRBJ2-5
abundance: NA
v_gene: TRBV29-1
d_gene: NA
CDR3nt: TGCAGCGTCGCTTACCGGGGGGAGACCCAGTACTTC
CDR3aa: CSVAYRGETQYF

j_gene: TRBJ2-3
abundance: NA
v_gene: TRBV7-6
d_gene: NA
CDR3nt: TGTGCCAGCAGCTCTTTAGCGTCAGGCACAGATACGCAGTATTTT
CDR3aa: CASSSLASGTDTQYF

j_gene: TRBJ2-7
abundance: once
v_gene: TRBV27
d_gene: TRBD1
CDR3nt: TGTGCCAGCAGGTGGACAGGGAGCTCCTACGAGCAGTACTTC
CDR3aa: CASRWTGSSYEQYF